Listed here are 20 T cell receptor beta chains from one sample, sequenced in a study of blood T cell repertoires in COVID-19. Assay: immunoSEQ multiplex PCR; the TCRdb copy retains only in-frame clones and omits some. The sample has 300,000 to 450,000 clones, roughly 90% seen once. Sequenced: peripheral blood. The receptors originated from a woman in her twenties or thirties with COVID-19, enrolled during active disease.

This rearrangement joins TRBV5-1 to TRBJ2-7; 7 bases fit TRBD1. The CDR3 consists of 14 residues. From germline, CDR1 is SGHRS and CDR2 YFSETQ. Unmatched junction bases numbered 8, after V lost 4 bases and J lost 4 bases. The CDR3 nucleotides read TGCGCCAGCAGCGGCCGGGACAGCGGTTACGAGCAGTACTTC. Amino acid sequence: CASSGRDSGYEQYF.

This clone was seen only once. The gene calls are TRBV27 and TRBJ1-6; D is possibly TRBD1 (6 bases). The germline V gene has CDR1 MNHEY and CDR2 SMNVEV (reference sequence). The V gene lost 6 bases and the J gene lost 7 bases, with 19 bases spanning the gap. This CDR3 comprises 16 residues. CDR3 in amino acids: CASSPDSLVNNSPLHF. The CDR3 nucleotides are TGTGCCAGCAGCCCGGACAGCCTGGTAAACAATTCACCCCTCCACTTT.

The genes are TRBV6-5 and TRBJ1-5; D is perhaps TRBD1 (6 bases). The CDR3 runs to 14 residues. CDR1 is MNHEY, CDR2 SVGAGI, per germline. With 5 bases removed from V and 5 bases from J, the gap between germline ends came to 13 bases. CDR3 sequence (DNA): TGTGCCAGCAGTCCGACAGGTCCCCATCAGCCCCAGCATTTT. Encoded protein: CASSPTGPHQPQHF.

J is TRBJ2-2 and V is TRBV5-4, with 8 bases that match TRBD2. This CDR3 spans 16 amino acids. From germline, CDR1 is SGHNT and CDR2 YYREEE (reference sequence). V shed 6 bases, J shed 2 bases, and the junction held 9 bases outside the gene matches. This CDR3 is CASTPTSAINTGELFF. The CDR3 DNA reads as TGTGCCAGCACGCCGACTAGCGCGATTAACACCGGGGAGCTGTTTTTT.

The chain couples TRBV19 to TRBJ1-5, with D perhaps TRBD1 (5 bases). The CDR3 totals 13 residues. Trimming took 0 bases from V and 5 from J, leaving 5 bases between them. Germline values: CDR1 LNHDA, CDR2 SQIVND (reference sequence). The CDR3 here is CASSIDRDQPQHF. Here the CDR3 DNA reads TGTGCCAGTAGTATAGACAGGGATCAGCCCCAGCATTTT.

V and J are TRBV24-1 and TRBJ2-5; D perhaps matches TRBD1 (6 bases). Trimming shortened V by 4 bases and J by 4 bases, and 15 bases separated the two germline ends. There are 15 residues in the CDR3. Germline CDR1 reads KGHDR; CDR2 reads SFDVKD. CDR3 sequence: CATSDADRSIETQYF. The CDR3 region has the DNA TGTGCCACCAGTGACGCCGACAGGTCGATAGAGACCCAGTACTTC.

The CDR3 sequence is CASSDTYGTGDNEQFF. The CDR3 DNA sequence: TGTGCCAGCAGTGACACGTACGGGACAGGGGACAATGAGCAGTTCTTC. The gene calls are TRBV6-4 and TRBJ2-1; 10 nucleotides agree with TRBD1. V dropped 2 bases and J dropped 5; count of bases not matched to a gene: 6. The CDR3 has 16 residues. Germline CDR1 and CDR2: MRHNA and SNTAGT.

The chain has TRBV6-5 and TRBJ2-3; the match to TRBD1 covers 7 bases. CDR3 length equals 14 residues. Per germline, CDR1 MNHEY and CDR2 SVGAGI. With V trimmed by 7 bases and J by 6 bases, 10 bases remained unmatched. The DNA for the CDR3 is TGTGCCAGCACAGATCGATGGGACAGTGATACGCAGTATTTT. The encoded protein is CASTDRWDSDTQYF.

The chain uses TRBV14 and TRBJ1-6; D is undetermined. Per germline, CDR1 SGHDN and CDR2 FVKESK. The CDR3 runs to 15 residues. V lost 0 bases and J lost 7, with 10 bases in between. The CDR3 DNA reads TGTGCCAGCAGCCAAGAATCGGGGTGGAATTCACCCCTCCACTTT. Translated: CASSQESGWNSPLHF.

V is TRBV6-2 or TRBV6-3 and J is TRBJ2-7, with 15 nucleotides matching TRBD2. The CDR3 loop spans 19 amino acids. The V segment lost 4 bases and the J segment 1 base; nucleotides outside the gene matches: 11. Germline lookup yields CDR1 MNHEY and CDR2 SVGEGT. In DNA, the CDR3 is TGTGCCAGCAGTTCGCCCCCGGGACTAGCGGGGGGTCCGTCCTACGAGCAGTACTTC. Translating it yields CASSSPPGLAGGPSYEQYF.

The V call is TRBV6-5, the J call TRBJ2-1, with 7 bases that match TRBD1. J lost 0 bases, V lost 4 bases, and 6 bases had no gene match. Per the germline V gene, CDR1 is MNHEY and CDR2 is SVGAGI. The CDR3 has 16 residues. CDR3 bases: TGTGCCAGCAGTTGGGACAGTCGAAGCTCCTACAATGAGCAGTTCTTC. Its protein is CASSWDSRSSYNEQFF.

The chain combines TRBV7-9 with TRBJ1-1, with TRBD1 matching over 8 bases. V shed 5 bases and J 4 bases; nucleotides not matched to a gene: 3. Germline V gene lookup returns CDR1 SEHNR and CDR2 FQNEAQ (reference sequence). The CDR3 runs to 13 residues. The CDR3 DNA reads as TGTGCCAGCAGCGGAGACAGGGGCACTGAAGCTTTCTTT. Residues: CASSGDRGTEAFF.

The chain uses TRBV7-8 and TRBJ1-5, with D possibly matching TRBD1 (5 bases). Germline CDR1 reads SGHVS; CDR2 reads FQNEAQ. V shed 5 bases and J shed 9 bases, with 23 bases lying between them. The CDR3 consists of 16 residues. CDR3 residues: CASSPPGGTANRPQHF. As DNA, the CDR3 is TGTGCCAGCAGCCCCCCTGGGGGGACCGCAAACAGGCCCCAGCATTTT.

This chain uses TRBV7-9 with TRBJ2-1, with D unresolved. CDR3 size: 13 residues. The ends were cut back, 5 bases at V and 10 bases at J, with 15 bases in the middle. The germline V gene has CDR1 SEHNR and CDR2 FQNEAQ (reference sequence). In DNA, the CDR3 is TGTGCCAGCAGCACCCGGCGCCCCGGGGAGCAGTTCTTC. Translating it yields CASSTRRPGEQFF.

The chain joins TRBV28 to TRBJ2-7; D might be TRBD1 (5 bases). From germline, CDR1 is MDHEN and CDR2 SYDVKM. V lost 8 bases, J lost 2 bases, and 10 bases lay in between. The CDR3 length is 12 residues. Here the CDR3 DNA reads TGTGCCAGCCGACAGACGGCCTACGAGCAGTACTTC. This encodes CASRQTAYEQYF.

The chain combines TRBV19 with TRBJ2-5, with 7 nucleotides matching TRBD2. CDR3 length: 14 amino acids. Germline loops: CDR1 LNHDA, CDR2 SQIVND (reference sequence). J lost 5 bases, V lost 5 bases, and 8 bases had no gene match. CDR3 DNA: TGTGCCAGTAGTGAAGTTAGCGGGCGGGAGACCCAGTACTTC. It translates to CASSEVSGRETQYF.

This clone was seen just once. CDR3 in DNA: TGTGCCAGCTCACCAACCTCCATGACAGGGAACACCGGGGAGCTGTTTTTT. Residues: CASSPTSMTGNTGELFF. The V gene is TRBV18, the J gene TRBJ2-2, with a tentative D call TRBD1 (6 bases). The CDR3 sequence is 17 residues long. The V gene lost 2 bases and the J gene lost 1 base, with 14 bases spanning the gap. Germline V lookup: CDR1 KGHSH, CDR2 LQKENI.

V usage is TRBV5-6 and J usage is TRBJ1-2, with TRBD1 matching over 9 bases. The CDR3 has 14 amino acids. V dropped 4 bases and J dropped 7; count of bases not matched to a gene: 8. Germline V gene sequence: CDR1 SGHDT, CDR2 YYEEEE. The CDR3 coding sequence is TGTGCCAGCAGCCCCCGGGACAGGGTTCCTGGCTACACCTTC. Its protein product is CASSPRDRVPGYTF.

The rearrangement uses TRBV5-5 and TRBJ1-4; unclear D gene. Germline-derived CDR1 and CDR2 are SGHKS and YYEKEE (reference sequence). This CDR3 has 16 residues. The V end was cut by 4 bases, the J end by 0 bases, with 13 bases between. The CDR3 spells CASSETTGATNEKLFF. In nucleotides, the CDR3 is TGTGCCAGCAGCGAAACTACGGGTGCAACTAATGAAAAACTGTTTTTT.

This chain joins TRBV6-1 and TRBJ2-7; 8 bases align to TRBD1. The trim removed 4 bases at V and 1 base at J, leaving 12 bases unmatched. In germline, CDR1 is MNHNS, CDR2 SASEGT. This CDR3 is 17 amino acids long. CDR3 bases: TGTGCCAGCAGTGGGGCCAACAGGGGGAACGGGTCCTACGAGCAGTACTTC. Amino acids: CASSGANRGNGSYEQYF.